One TCR beta chain is described in this entry. No antigen is known for it. The entry originates in a study of T-cell memory formation after mild COVID-19. TCRdb re-called the 5' RACE reads through MiXCR, storing one row per CDR3 protein. This sample has under 250,000 distinct CDR3 sequences; 15% occur once, and the top ten carry about 2%. Trimming removed 5 bases from V and 1 base from J; junction bases left unmatched: 15. This CDR3 has 18 amino acids. Per the germline V gene, CDR1 is SGHTA and CDR2 is FQGTGA. Points from the study as a whole: Clones which contracted sat mainly in CM and EM if CD4+, and in EMRA if CD8+. Clones shrinking from day 15 to 85 showed even CD4/CD8 mixes; later expanders tilted CD4+. Still unconfirmed is whether the second-wave clones peaking on day 37 recognized SARS-CoV-2.

The sample consisted of PBMCs or a T cell subset sorted from them (not recorded which). The receptor's source is an adult woman who had mild COVID-19 (a few samples of this study predate the infection). Cell type and time point are not known. This chain uses TRBV7-3 with TRBJ2-3, with 7 bases that match TRBD2. CDR3 nucleotide sequence: TGTGCCAGCAGCCCGCTTCCCTCGCCTGGGGGGGGCACAGATACGCAGTATTTT. Encoded protein: CASSPLPSPGGGTDTQYF. The full variable domain, its missing parts supplied by reference TRBV7-3 and TRBJ2-3, is GAGVSQTPSNKVTEKGKYVELRCDPISGHTALYWYRQSLGQGPEFLIYFQGTGAADDSGLPNDRFFAVRPEGSVSTLKIQRTERGDSAVYLCASSPLPSPGGGTDTQYFGPGTRLTVL.